This record concerns one T cell receptor beta chain sequence. Its antigen remains unidentified. Data came from immunoSEQ multiplex PCR; TCRdb stores just in-frame clones and leaves some out. The table lists approximately 150,000 clones, 88% of them singletons. The entry originates in a study of T cell responses to AZD1222 COVID-19 vaccine. General observations from the study: There were mostly white British donors and more females than males, and clonal diversity was possibly underestimated. Receipt of two AZD1222 doses was followed by a rise in Spike-specific TCR breadth and depth.

CDR1 SGHRS and CDR2 YFSETQ come from the germline V gene. Trimming pared 3 bases from V and 4 bases from J, leaving 10 bases between. The CDR3 has 13 amino acids. This sequence joins TRBV5-1 and TRBJ1-2; D not resolved. The sequencing here drew on peripheral blood, taken on day 0 of AZD1222 vaccination. This clonotype originated in an adult in good health. The CDR3 loop is CASSSSMGYGYTF. CDR3 nucleotide sequence: TGCGCCAGCAGCTCATCCATGGGCTATGGCTACACCTTC.